The sequence of this T cell receptor beta chain was determined in a study of OX40 agonist ivuxolimab in advanced cancers. Overall study: Patients' therapy was ivuxolimab, an antibody that acts as an agonist of OX40 (CD134). Of the participants, more than 35% had some prior anti-PD-1, anti-PD-L1 or anti-CTLA-4 therapy, which was allowed.

TCRdb's copy holds only in-frame clones and misses some; the assay was immunoSEQ multiplex PCR. Of almost 85,000 clones listed, about 82% are singletons. Sampling times: baseline, cycle 4 day 1, cycle 7 day 1. The V and J ends lost 3 bases and 7 bases respectively, with 16 bases between them. Germline loops: CDR1 MNHEY, CDR2 SMNVEV (reference sequence). The CDR3 extends over 14 amino acids. V gene TRBV27 combines with J gene TRBJ2-7; no definite D call. This receptor was taken from an adult with an advanced solid tumor such as melanoma, head and neck, liver or kidney cancer. Sample: CD4+ or CD8+ T cells sorted from blood, taken in a trial of the OX40 agonist ivuxolimab. The CDR3 DNA sequence: TGTGCCAGCAGTTTTTGGCATTTTTCGGAGGAGCAGTACTTC. Amino acid sequence: CASSFWHFSEEQYF.